A selection of T cell receptor beta chains follows, all from one sample in a study of blood T cells in healthy people across ages. TCRdb re-analysed the 5' RACE reads in MiXCR, keeping a single row per CDR3 protein. This sample has 850,000 to 1,000,000 distinct CDR3 sequences; just over 50% occur once, and the top ten carry around 21%. Source material: blood. These receptors all stem from a woman aged 55 to 70 in good health. Each CDR3 is given with its conserved first and last residue. Each record gives: V gene, clone size, D gene, J gene, CDR3 length, CDR3 protein, CDR3 DNA. The D gene is left open where the match is weak. Size is stated for part of the rows, as once, few or many counts, or as a class when the clone is expanded.

V: TRBV7-9
size: -
D: -
J: TRBJ2-1
length: 16
CDR3: CASSLGGASAYNEQFF
DNA: TGTGCCAGCAGCTTAGGTGGGGCGTCAGCCTACAATGAGCAGTTCTTC

V: TRBV3-1
size: few
D: -
J: TRBJ2-4
length: 14
CDR3: CASSQDWAARKQYF
DNA: TGTGCCAGCAGCCAAGATTGGGCGGCGCGTAAGCAGTACTTC

V: TRBV20-1
size: -
D: -
J: TRBJ2-6
length: 13
CDR3: CSVWGSGANVLTF
DNA: TGCAGTGTCTGGGGGTCCGGGGCCAACGTCCTGACTTTC

V: TRBV5-1
size: few
D: -
J: TRBJ2-3
length: 18
CDR3: CASRGRTQRGRTTDTQYF
DNA: TGCGCCAGCCGCGGCCGGACCCAAAGGGGAAGGACCACAGATACGCAGTATTTT

V: TRBV2
size: -
D: TRBD1
J: TRBJ2-1
length: 14
CDR3: CANSRDRVYNEQFF
DNA: TGTGCCAACTCCCGGGACAGGGTATACAATGAGCAGTTCTTC

V: TRBV6-6
size: -
D: TRBD1
J: TRBJ1-1
length: 12
CDR3: CASRRQGNEAFF
DNA: TGTGCCAGCAGGAGACAGGGGAATGAAGCTTTCTTT

V: TRBV10-3
size: -
D: -
J: TRBJ1-2
length: 12
CDR3: CAISESGYGYTF
DNA: TGTGCCATCAGTGAGTCGGGTTATGGCTACACCTTC

V: TRBV4-3
size: -
D: TRBD2
J: TRBJ2-3
length: 14
CDR3: CASSKAGVGDTQYF
DNA: TGCGCCAGCAGCAAAGCGGGGGTCGGAGATACGCAGTATTTT

V: TRBV5-1
size: -
D: -
J: TRBJ1-1
length: 13
CDR3: CASSLDRYTEAFF
DNA: TGCGCCAGCAGTCTGGACAGATACACTGAAGCTTTCTTT

V: TRBV20-1
size: -
D: TRBD2
J: TRBJ2-1
length: 14
CDR3: CSAWIGLAGREQFF
DNA: TGCAGTGCTTGGATTGGACTAGCGGGACGGGAGCAGTTCTTC

V: TRBV28
size: few
D: -
J: TRBJ2-1
length: 15
CDR3: CASSPRVIPGNEQFF
DNA: TGTGCCAGCAGTCCCAGGGTTATTCCCGGCAATGAGCAGTTCTTC

V: TRBV3-1
size: -
D: -
J: TRBJ2-1
length: 12
CDR3: CASSQGRGEQFF
DNA: TGTGCCAGCAGCCAGGGGCGGGGTGAGCAGTTCTTC

V: TRBV7-2
size: many
D: TRBD1
J: TRBJ2-5
length: 13
CDR3: CASGDRGQETQYF
DNA: TGTGCCAGCGGAGACAGGGGGCAAGAGACCCAGTACTTC

V: TRBV6-2/TRBV6-3
size: few
D: -
J: TRBJ2-5
length: 13
CDR3: CASTQEWVETQYF
DNA: TGTGCCAGCACCCAGGAGTGGGTAGAGACCCAGTACTTC

V: TRBV3-1
size: -
D: TRBD1
J: TRBJ2-2
length: 16
CDR3: CASSKRTGTNTGELFF
DNA: TGTGCCAGCAGCAAGAGGACAGGTACGAACACCGGGGAGCTGTTTTTT

V: TRBV2
size: once
D: TRBD2
J: TRBJ2-5
length: 17
CDR3: CASSEGRANPHQETQYF
DNA: TGTGCCAGCAGCGAGGGGAGGGCGAACCCACACCAAGAGACCCAGTACTTC

V: TRBV5-1
size: -
D: TRBD1
J: TRBJ2-3
length: 14
CDR3: CASFPGQQSDTQYF
DNA: TGCGCCAGCTTTCCGGGACAGCAATCAGATACGCAGTATTTT

V: TRBV10-3
size: -
D: -
J: TRBJ1-2
length: 14
CDR3: CAISESPGEYGYTF
DNA: TGTGCCATCAGTGAGTCGCCAGGGGAATATGGCTACACCTTC

V: TRBV7-2
size: -
D: -
J: TRBJ1-6
length: 12
CDR3: CASTQDGSPLHF
DNA: TGTGCCAGCACTCAAGATGGTTCACCCCTCCACTTT

V: TRBV2
size: -
D: -
J: TRBJ1-2
length: 10
CDR3: CASSESGYTF
DNA: TGTGCCAGCAGTGAATCTGGCTACACCTTC

V: TRBV7-8
size: few
D: -
J: TRBJ2-7
length: 16
CDR3: CASSLEASNPSYEQYF
DNA: TGTGCCAGCAGCTTAGAAGCTAGCAACCCCTCCTACGAGCAGTACTTC

V: TRBV12-3/TRBV12-4
size: once
D: TRBD1
J: TRBJ2-7
length: 17
CDR3: CACSRRPPGQGNLEQYF
DNA: TGTGCCTGCAGCCGACGCCCCCCGGGACAGGGGAACCTCGAGCAGTACTTC

V: TRBV5-1
size: few
D: -
J: TRBJ2-7
length: 15
CDR3: CASSTNTGFAYEQYF
DNA: TGCGCCAGCAGCACGAATACGGGATTTGCCTACGAGCAGTACTTC

V: TRBV20-1
size: -
D: -
J: TRBJ2-5
length: 14
CDR3: CSARSGSFQETQYF
DNA: TGCAGTGCTAGATCAGGGTCCTTCCAAGAGACCCAGTACTTC

V: TRBV7-6
size: -
D: TRBD2
J: TRBJ2-7
length: 15
CDR3: CASSQHPTSVYEQYF
DNA: TGTGCCAGCAGCCAACACCCTACTAGCGTCTACGAGCAGTACTTC

V: TRBV20-1
size: -
D: -
J: TRBJ2-7
length: 15
CDR3: CSARTRTGTSYEQYF
DNA: TGCAGTGCTAGAACCCGGACGGGGACATCCTACGAGCAGTACTTC

V: TRBV20-1
size: -
D: TRBD2
J: TRBJ2-1
length: 11
CDR3: CSASEREGQFF
DNA: TGCAGTGCTAGCGAGCGGGAGGGGCAGTTCTTC

V: TRBV20-1
size: -
D: TRBD2
J: TRBJ2-1
length: 16
CDR3: CSVPALGSGISNEQFF
DNA: TGCAGTGTTCCCGCTCTCGGGAGCGGGATCTCCAATGAGCAGTTCTTC

V: TRBV20-1
size: -
D: TRBD2
J: TRBJ2-5
length: 16
CDR3: CSARDRSELAGIEPYF
DNA: TGCAGTGCTAGAGATAGGTCGGAACTAGCGGGAATCGAACCGTACTTC

V: TRBV14
size: -
D: TRBD1
J: TRBJ1-2
length: 14
CDR3: CASSQFRGPYGYTF
DNA: TGTGCCAGCAGCCAATTCAGGGGGCCGTATGGCTACACCTTC

V: TRBV20-1
size: -
D: TRBD2
J: TRBJ2-3
length: 18
CDR3: CSAETGGSGTLGTDTQYF
DNA: TGCAGTGCCGAAACCGGGGGTAGCGGGACCTTAGGCACAGATACGCAGTATTTT